These 30 T cell receptor beta chains came from one sample sequenced in a study of cytomegalovirus exposure and HLA in healthy donors. 60 Vbeta and 13 Jbeta primers were used in PCR. Clones were sequenced by immunoSEQ multiplex PCR, and TCRdb holds only the in-frame ones, with some missing. The sample yields 200,000 to 250,000 clones, under 90% seen once. Input material: PBMCs. These receptors originate from a human donor in good health.

Here the CDR3 DNA reads TGTGCCACCAGCAGAAGTGACGGGACAGATACGCAGTATTTT. Residues: CATSRSDGTDTQYF. The chain combines TRBV15 with TRBJ2-3; D gene uncertain. The V end lost 2 bases, the J end lost 3 bases, and 9 bases lay between the germline ends. Germline V gene sequence: CDR1 LNHNV, CDR2 YYDKDF (reference sequence). This CDR3 has 14 residues. Combining the CDR3 with reference TRBV15 and TRBJ2-3 gives the whole variable domain DAMVIQNPRYQVTQFGKPVTLSCSQTLNHNVMYWYQQKSSQAPKLLFHYYDKDFNNEADTPDNFQSRRPNTSFCFLDIRSPGLGDTAMYLCATSRSDGTDTQYFGPGTRLTVL.

The rearrangement links TRBV4-3 to TRBJ2-5; no reliable D call. The CDR3 contains 13 residues. Germline values: CDR1 LGHNA, CDR2 YSLEER. Trimming pared 5 bases from V and 5 bases from J, leaving 12 bases between. CDR3: CASSYGQAETQYF. In DNA form, the CDR3 reads TGCGCCAGCAGCTACGGCCAGGCCGAGACCCAGTACTTC.

The CDR3 protein is CSVGGRKIGELFF. CDR3 nucleotide sequence: TGCAGCGTTGGCGGGAGGAAGATCGGGGAGCTGTTTTTT. The rearrangement links TRBV29-1 to TRBJ2-2; TRBD2 aligns across 8 bases. This CDR3 has 13 residues. Germline V lookup: CDR1 SQVTM, CDR2 ANQGSEA. With V trimmed by 4 bases and J by 7 bases, 5 bases remained unmatched.

The rearrangement links TRBV30 to TRBJ1-2, with 8 nucleotides matching TRBD1. Germline CDR1 is GTSNPN and CDR2 is SVGIG (reference sequence). There are 15 residues in the CDR3. V dropped 3 bases and J dropped 4; count of bases not matched to a gene: 10. In nucleotides, the CDR3 is TGTGCCTGGAGCGGAAGGACAGGGATGATCTATGGCTACACCTTC. Protein: CAWSGRTGMIYGYTF.

The chain recombines TRBV11-2 with TRBJ2-7, with D possibly being TRBD2 (5 bases). CDR3 length: 14 amino acids. CDR1 and CDR2 from the germline V gene are SGHAT and FQNNGV. V lost 7 bases, J lost 4 bases, and 17 bases lay in between. The CDR3 nucleotides read TGTGCCAGCACCTGGGTAGCCAGCGGTTACGAGCAGTACTTC. This codes for CASTWVASGYEQYF.

J is TRBJ1-1 and V is TRBV2; D not certain. The germline V gene encodes CDR1 SNHLY and CDR2 FYNNEI. This CDR3 has 13 residues. The V and J ends lost 4 bases and 0 bases respectively, with 6 bases between them. The CDR3 reads CASSGVMNTEAFF. In DNA, the CDR3 is TGTGCCAGCAGTGGAGTCATGAACACTGAAGCTTTCTTT.

The gene calls are TRBV13 and TRBJ1-1; 11 bases fit TRBD1. In germline, CDR1 is PRHDT, CDR2 FYEKMQ (reference sequence). The junction had 8 bases not matched to a gene; V was cut back by 5 bases and J by 3 bases. The CDR3 has 16 amino acids. The CDR3 reads CASSLRDRGWDTEAFF. DNA for the CDR3: TGTGCCAGCAGCCTCCGGGACAGGGGGTGGGACACTGAAGCTTTCTTT.

This sequence joins TRBV6-1 and TRBJ2-5; TRBD1 matches 8 bases. With the DNA end fitting TRBJ2-7 better, the J assignment may be wrong. This CDR3 comprises 15 residues. Germline lookup yields CDR1 MNHNS and CDR2 SASEGT. This CDR3 reads CASSLGQDLSYEQYF. CDR3 coding DNA: TGTGCCAGCAGTTTGGGACAGGACCTCTCCTACGAGCAGTACTTC.

The rearrangement links TRBV6-5 to TRBJ1-5; weak D call: TRBD1 (5 bases). V was clipped by 2 bases and J by 0 bases, with 8 bases between them. CDR3 length equals 15 residues. Germline V gives CDR1 MNHEY, CDR2 SVGAGI. CDR3 sequence (DNA): TGTGCCAGCAGTTACCAGGGAGGTAGCAATCAGCCCCAGCATTTT. Protein product: CASSYQGGSNQPQHF.

The chain is built from TRBV7-2 and TRBJ2-7; D perhaps matches TRBD2 (5 bases). Deletions cut 5 bases from V and 0 bases from J, with 14 bases between. CDR3 size: 15 residues. The germline V gene has CDR1 SGHTA and CDR2 FQGNSA. CDR3 coding DNA: TGTGCCAGCAGCCCCTTAGCGAGAAGCTCCTACGAGCAGTACTTC. Translated: CASSPLARSSYEQYF.

This chain connects TRBV12-2 to TRBJ2-7; the table's D call, TRBD1, has no DNA check behind it. TRBV12-2 has pseudogene status. The CDR3 length is 14 residues. The CDR3 region is CASRYRDRTYEQYF. As DNA, the CDR3 is TGTGCAAGTCGCTACCGGGACAGAACCTACGAGCAGTACTTC.

The chain combines TRBV27 with TRBJ1-1, with a possible D match to TRBD1 (5 bases). V lost 5 bases and J lost 9, with 13 bases in between. This CDR3 spans 12 amino acids. The germline V gene encodes CDR1 MNHEY and CDR2 SMNVEV (reference sequence). The DNA of the CDR3 is TGTGCCAGCAGTGGGACCGGGGGTAAAGCTTTCTTT. This codes for CASSGTGGKAFF.

This clone was counted a single time. This chain links TRBV5-1 with TRBJ1-1; 9 nucleotides agree with TRBD1. The CDR3 consists of 15 residues. V shed 4 bases and J 6 bases; nucleotides not matched to a gene: 10. Germline CDR1 and CDR2: SGHRS and YFSETQ. The CDR3 coding sequence is TGCGCCAGCAGCCCCCGGGACAGGGTTAGGGCTGAAGCTTTCTTT. Protein sequence: CASSPRDRVRAEAFF.

This chain joins TRBV6-5 and TRBJ2-3, with no clear D. There are 14 residues in the CDR3. Germline V lookup: CDR1 MNHEY, CDR2 SVGAGI. Trimming pared 2 bases from V and 1 base from J, leaving 7 bases between. The CDR3 here is CASSYGEGTDTQYF. The CDR3 coding sequence is TGTGCCAGCAGTTACGGAGAAGGCACAGATACGCAGTATTTT.

The chain employs TRBV19 and TRBJ1-5, with D possibly matching TRBD1 (6 bases). Germline lookup yields CDR1 LNHDA and CDR2 SQIVND (reference sequence). The V gene lost 3 bases and the J gene lost 3 bases, with 15 bases spanning the gap. The CDR3 spans 16 residues. The CDR3: CASSIPLRGFNQPQHF. The CDR3 coding sequence is TGTGCCAGTAGTATTCCCCTCAGGGGATTCAATCAGCCCCAGCATTTT.

The chain is built from TRBV7-9 and TRBJ2-7; tentatively, D is TRBD1 (5 bases). Per germline, CDR1 SEHNR and CDR2 FQNEAQ (reference sequence). V was trimmed by 4 bases and J by 2 bases, leaving 12 bases between them. This CDR3 contains 14 residues. The CDR3: CASSSRQLTYEQYF. The CDR3 coding sequence is TGTGCCAGCAGCTCCCGACAGTTAACCTACGAGCAGTACTTC.

The chain recombines TRBV11-3 with TRBJ2-3; no reliable D call. The length of the CDR3 is 14 residues. Trimming removed 5 bases at V and 0 bases at J, with 9 bases between. Germline V gene data show CDR1 as SGHNT and CDR2 as YENEEA. CDR3 DNA sequence: TGTGCCAGCAGCCCTGGCCCTAGCACAGATACGCAGTATTTT. Its protein product is CASSPGPSTDTQYF.

V usage is TRBV5-1 and J usage is TRBJ2-3, with 9 bases matching TRBD2. Trimming at V came to 7 bases and at J to 0 bases, leaving 6 bases not matched to a gene. Germline V gene sequence: CDR1 SGHRS, CDR2 YFSETQ. This CDR3 is built from 15 residues. CDR3 coding DNA: TGCGCCAGCCAACTAAGCGGGGGGAGCACAGATACGCAGTATTTT. Protein: CASQLSGGSTDTQYF.

This chain links TRBV30 with TRBJ2-5; 8 nucleotides match TRBD2. The CDR3 has 13 amino acids. Trimming took 1 base from V and 4 from J; bases not matched to a gene: 2. Germline CDR1 and CDR2: GTSNPN and SVGIG (reference sequence). The CDR3, as DNA: TGTGCCTGGAGTGGACTAGCGAGAGAGACCCAGTACTTC. Translated: CAWSGLARETQYF.

The J gene is TRBJ1-4, the V gene TRBV2, with D uncertain. Trimming left V 5 bases short and J 8 bases short, with 15 bases between. The CDR3 extends over 14 amino acids. Per the germline V gene, CDR1 is SNHLY and CDR2 is FYNNEI. CDR3 sequence (DNA): TGTGCCAGCAGTTACGACACCTCGGCGGAAAAACTGTTTTTT. This codes for CASSYDTSAEKLFF. Based on the CDR3 plus reference TRBV2 and TRBJ1-4, the full variable domain is EPEVTQTPSHQVTQMGQEVILRCVPISNHLYFYWYRQILGQKVEFLVSFYNNEISEKSEIFDDQFSVERPDGSNFTLKIRSTKLEDSAMYFCASSYDTSAEKLFFGSGTQLSVL.

This chain connects TRBV5-1 to TRBJ2-4; 7 bases fit TRBD1. The CDR3 runs 16 residues. Trimming at V came to 4 bases and at J to 0 bases, leaving 7 bases not matched to a gene. From germline, CDR1 is SGHRS and CDR2 YFSETQ. The CDR3 sequence is CASSPGTDLAKNIQYF. The CDR3 region has the DNA TGCGCCAGCAGCCCAGGGACAGACCTAGCCAAAAACATTCAGTACTTC. Full variable domain (remainder filled in from reference TRBV5-1 and TRBJ2-4): KAGVTQTPRYLIKTRGQQVTLSCSPISGHRSVSWYQQTPGQGLQFLFEYFSETQRNKGNFPGRFSGRQFSNSRSEMNVSTLELGDSALYLCASSPGTDLAKNIQYFGAGTRLSVL.

CDR3 coding DNA: TGCGCCAGCAGCTTGGAGGTGGGCCCGATCGCCTACGAGCAGTACTTC. This encodes CASSLEVGPIAYEQYF. J is TRBJ2-7 and V is TRBV5-1; D is unresolved. V was shortened by 0 bases and J by 2 bases, with 15 bases between the two germline ends. The germline V gene encodes CDR1 SGHRS and CDR2 YFSETQ. There are 16 residues in the CDR3. Variable domain in full (rest from reference TRBV5-1 and TRBJ2-7): KAGVTQTPRYLIKTRGQQVTLSCSPISGHRSVSWYQQTPGQGLQFLFEYFSETQRNKGNFPGRFSGRQFSNSRSEMNVSTLELGDSALYLCASSLEVGPIAYEQYFGPGTRLTVT.

The V and J genes are TRBV19 and TRBJ2-7; D possibly corresponds to TRBD1 (6 bases). The germline CDR1 and CDR2 sequences are LNHDA and SQIVND (reference sequence). This CDR3 region has 12 residues. With 5 bases removed from V and 4 bases from J, the gap between germline ends came to 9 bases. The CDR3 sequence: CASSPGHYEQYF. The CDR3 region has the DNA TGTGCCAGTAGTCCGGGACATTACGAGCAGTACTTC.

J is TRBJ2-1 and V is TRBV4-2; 12 bases are a match to TRBD2. The germline CDR1 and CDR2 sequences are LGHNA and YNFKEQ. Trimming cost V 1 base and J 4 bases; bases outside gene matches: 8. The length of the CDR3 is 18 residues. CDR3 residues: CASSQVLAGGPGYNEQFF. The CDR3 nucleotides read TGTGCCAGCAGCCAAGTCCTAGCGGGAGGGCCGGGGTACAATGAGCAGTTCTTC.

The J gene is TRBJ2-1, the V gene TRBV6-5; tentatively, D is TRBD2 (6 bases). Trimming took off 2 bases at V and 9 bases at J, with 14 bases between the two ends. The CDR3 totals 14 residues. CDR1 MNHEY and CDR2 SVGAGI come from the germline V gene. Written as DNA, the CDR3 is TGTGCCAGCAGTTACGAAACGGGAGTGGGTGAGCAGTTCTTC. It specifies CASSYETGVGEQFF.

The chain combines TRBV6-6 with TRBJ2-3, with 9 nucleotides matching TRBD1. The V and J ends lost 6 bases and 2 bases, in that order; junction bases with no gene match: 6. In germline, CDR1 is MNHNY, CDR2 SVGAGI (reference sequence). This CDR3 has 15 residues. The chain's CDR3 is CASRVQGAPTDTQYF. Written as DNA, the CDR3 is TGTGCCAGCAGGGTACAGGGGGCGCCCACAGATACGCAGTATTTT.

This sequence joins TRBV6-1 and TRBJ2-1, with 12 nucleotides matching TRBD2. The CDR3 spans 19 residues. CDR1 MNHNS and CDR2 SASEGT come from the germline V gene. J gave up 5 bases and V 3 bases, and 14 bases lay outside the gene matches. The CDR3 DNA sequence: TGTGCCAGCAGTGACCTGGGACTAGCGGGTCTTCAGGGCCACAATGAGCAGTTCTTC. Translation gives CASSDLGLAGLQGHNEQFF.

The chain employs TRBV27 and TRBJ2-7; D is perhaps TRBD2 (6 bases). The CDR3 covers 14 residues. The germline V and J ends were trimmed by 3 bases and 4 bases, with 13 bases remaining between them. Germline-derived CDR1 and CDR2 are MNHEY and SMNVEV (reference sequence). The CDR3 sequence: CASSFADYPYEQYF. CDR3 DNA: TGTGCCAGCAGTTTCGCGGACTACCCTTACGAGCAGTACTTC.

This clone was seen once. The rearrangement joins TRBV5-5 to TRBJ2-7, with TRBD1 identical over 7 bases. Germline trimming cut 0 bases from V and 2 bases from J; bases unmatched to any gene: 11. This CDR3 is built from 17 residues. Germline loops: CDR1 SGHKS, CDR2 YYEKEE (reference sequence). The CDR3 bases are TGTGCCAGCAGCTTGGCCGGGGACAGACGAGGGGCCTACGAGCAGTACTTC. This encodes CASSLAGDRRGAYEQYF.

The rearrangement uses TRBV5-1 and TRBJ2-1; possibly TRBD1 for D (5 bases). Between the trimmed V and J ends, which lost 6 bases and 9 bases, there was a span of 16 bases. The CDR3 is 13 residues long. CDR1 and CDR2 from the germline V gene are SGHRS and YFSETQ. CDR3 loop: CASNLQGTGEQFF. Written as DNA, the CDR3 is TGCGCCAGCAACCTTCAGGGTACAGGTGAGCAGTTCTTC.